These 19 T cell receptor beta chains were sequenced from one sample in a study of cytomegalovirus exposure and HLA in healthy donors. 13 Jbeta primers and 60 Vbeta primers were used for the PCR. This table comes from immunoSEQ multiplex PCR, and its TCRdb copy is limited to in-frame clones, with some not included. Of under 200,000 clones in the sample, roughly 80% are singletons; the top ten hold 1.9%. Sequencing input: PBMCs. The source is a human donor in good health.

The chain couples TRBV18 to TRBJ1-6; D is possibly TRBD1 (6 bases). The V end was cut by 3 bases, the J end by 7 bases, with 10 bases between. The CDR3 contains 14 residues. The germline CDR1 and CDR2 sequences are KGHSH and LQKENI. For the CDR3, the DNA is TGTGCCAGCTCACCGGACAGCATGAATTCACCCCTCCACTTT. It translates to CASSPDSMNSPLHF.

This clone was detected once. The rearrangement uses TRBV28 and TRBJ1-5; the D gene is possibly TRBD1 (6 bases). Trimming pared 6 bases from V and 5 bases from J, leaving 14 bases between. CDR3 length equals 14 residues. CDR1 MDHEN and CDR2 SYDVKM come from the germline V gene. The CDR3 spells CASRLQGTYQPQHF. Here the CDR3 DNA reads TGTGCCAGCAGGCTACAGGGAACATATCAGCCCCAGCATTTT.

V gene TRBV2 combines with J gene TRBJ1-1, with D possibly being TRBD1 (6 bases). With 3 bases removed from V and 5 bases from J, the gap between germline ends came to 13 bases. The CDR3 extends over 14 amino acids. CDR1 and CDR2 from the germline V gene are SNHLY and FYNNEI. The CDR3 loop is CASSDWGLGTEAFF. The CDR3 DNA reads TGTGCCAGCAGTGATTGGGGGCTTGGGACTGAAGCTTTCTTT.

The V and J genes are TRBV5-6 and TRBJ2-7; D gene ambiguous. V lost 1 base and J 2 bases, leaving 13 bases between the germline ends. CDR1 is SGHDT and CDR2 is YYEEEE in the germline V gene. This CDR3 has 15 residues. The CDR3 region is CASSLWSRPAYEQYF. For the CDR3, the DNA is TGTGCCAGCAGCTTGTGGTCCAGGCCAGCCTACGAGCAGTACTTC.

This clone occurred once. The CDR3 nucleotides read TGTGCCAGCAGTGACCTGGGGGGGCCCGGGGAGACCCAGTACTTC. This sequence encodes CASSDLGGPGETQYF. The rearrangement links TRBV6-6 to TRBJ2-5, with D possibly being TRBD2 (7 bases). The CDR3 extends over 15 amino acids. V was clipped by 5 bases and J by 5 bases, with 18 bases between them. Germline V gene lookup returns CDR1 MNHNY and CDR2 SVGAGI (reference sequence).

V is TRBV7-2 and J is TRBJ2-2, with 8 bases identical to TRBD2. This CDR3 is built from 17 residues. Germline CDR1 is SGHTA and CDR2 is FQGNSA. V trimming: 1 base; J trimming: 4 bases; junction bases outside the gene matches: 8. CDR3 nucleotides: TGTGCCAGCAGCTTAGACCCGGGGGGGCGTAGCACCGGGGAGCTGTTTTTT. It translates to CASSLDPGGRSTGELFF. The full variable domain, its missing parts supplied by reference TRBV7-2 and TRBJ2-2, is GAGVSQSPSNKVTEKGKDVELRCDPISGHTALYWYRQSLGQGLEFLIYFQGNSAPDKSGLPSDRFSAERTGGSVSTLTIQRTQQEDSAVYLCASSLDPGGRSTGELFFGEGSRLTVL.

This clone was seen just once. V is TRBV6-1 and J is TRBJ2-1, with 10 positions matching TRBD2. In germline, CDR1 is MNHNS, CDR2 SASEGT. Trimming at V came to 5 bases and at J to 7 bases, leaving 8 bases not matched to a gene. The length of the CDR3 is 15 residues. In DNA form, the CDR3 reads TGTGCCAGCAGTCCTAGCGGGGGTAATGATAATGAGCAGTTCTTC. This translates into CASSPSGGNDNEQFF.

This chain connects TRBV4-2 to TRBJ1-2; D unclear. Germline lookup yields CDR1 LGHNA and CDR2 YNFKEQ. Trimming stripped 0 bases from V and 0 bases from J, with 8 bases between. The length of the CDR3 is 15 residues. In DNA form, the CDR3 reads TGTGCCAGCAGCCAAGATCGGGGAGCTAACTATGGCTACACCTTC. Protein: CASSQDRGANYGYTF.

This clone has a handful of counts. For the CDR3, the DNA is TGCGCCAGCAGCCAAGATCCGGGTTGGGAGCAGTTCTTC. It is translated as CASSQDPGWEQFF. This chain links TRBV4-3 with TRBJ2-1; D gene uncertain. V gave up 0 bases and J gave up 10 bases, with 10 bases separating them. The CDR3 has 13 residues. Germline V gives CDR1 LGHNA, CDR2 YSLEER.

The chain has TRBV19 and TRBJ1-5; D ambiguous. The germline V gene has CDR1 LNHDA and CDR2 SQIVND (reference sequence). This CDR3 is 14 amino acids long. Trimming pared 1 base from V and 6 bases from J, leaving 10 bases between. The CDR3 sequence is CASSIVTGGQPQHF. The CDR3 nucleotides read TGTGCCAGTAGTATAGTCACCGGCGGTCAGCCCCAGCATTTT.

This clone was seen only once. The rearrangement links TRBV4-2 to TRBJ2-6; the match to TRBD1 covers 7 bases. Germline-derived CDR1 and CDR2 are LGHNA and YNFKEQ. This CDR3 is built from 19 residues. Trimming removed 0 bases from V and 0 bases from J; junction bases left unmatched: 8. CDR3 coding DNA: TGTGCCAGCAGCCAAGATGAGCGCAGGGGGATCTCTGGGGCCAACGTCCTGACTTTC. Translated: CASSQDERRGISGANVLTF.

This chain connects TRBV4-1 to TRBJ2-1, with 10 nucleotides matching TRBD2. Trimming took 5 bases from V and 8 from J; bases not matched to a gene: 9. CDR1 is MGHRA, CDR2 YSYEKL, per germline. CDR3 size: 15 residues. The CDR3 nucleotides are TGCGCCAGCAGCGGCGGAGCGGGGGGGCGGGATGAGCAGTTCTTC. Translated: CASSGGAGGRDEQFF.

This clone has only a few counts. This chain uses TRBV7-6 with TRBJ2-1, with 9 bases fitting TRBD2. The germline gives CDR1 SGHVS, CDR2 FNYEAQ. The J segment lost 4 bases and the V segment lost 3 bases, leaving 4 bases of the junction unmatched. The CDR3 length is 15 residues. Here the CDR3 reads CASSLLAGRYNEQFF. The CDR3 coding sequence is TGTGCCAGCAGCTTGCTAGCGGGGAGGTACAATGAGCAGTTCTTC. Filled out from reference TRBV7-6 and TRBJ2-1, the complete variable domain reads GAGVSQSPRYKVTKRGQDVALRCDPISGHVSLYWYRQALGQGPEFLTYFNYEAQQDKSGLPNDRFSAERPEGSISTLTIQRTEQRDSAMYRCASSLLAGRYNEQFFGPGTRLTVL.

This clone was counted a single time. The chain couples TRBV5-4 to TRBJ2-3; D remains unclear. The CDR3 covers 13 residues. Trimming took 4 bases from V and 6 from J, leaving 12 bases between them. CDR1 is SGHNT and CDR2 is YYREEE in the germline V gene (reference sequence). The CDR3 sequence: CASSPPYEDTQYF. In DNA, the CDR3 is TGTGCCAGCAGCCCTCCTTATGAGGATACGCAGTATTTT. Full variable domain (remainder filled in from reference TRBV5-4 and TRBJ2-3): ETGVTQSPTHLIKTRGQQVTLRCSSQSGHNTVSWYQQALGQGPQFIFQYYREEENGRGNFPPRFSGLQFPNYSSELNVNALELDDSALYLCASSPPYEDTQYFGPGTRLTVL.

For the CDR3, the DNA is TGTGCCAGCAGCTTAGTGGGATCTAGCGCAGGATTTGAGCAGTTCTTC. This sequence encodes CASSLVGSSAGFEQFF. The gene calls are TRBV7-8 and TRBJ2-1; possibly TRBD2 for D (6 bases). The germline CDR1 and CDR2 sequences are SGHVS and FQNEAQ. The CDR3 spans 16 residues. The V end lost 1 base, the J end lost 9 bases, and 19 bases lay between the germline ends. Full variable domain (outside the CDR3, taken from reference TRBV7-8 and TRBJ2-1): GAGVSQSPRYKVAKRGQDVALRCDPISGHVSLFWYQQALGQGPEFLTYFQNEAQLDKSGLPSDRFFAERPEGSVSTLKIQRTQQEDSAVYLCASSLVGSSAGFEQFFGPGTRLTVL.

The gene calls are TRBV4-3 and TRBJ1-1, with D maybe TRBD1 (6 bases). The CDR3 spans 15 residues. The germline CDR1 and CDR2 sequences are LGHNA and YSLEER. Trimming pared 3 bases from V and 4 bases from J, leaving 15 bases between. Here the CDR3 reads CASSHPGVGSTEAFF. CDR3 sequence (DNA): TGCGCCAGCAGCCACCCAGGGGTTGGGAGCACTGAAGCTTTCTTT.

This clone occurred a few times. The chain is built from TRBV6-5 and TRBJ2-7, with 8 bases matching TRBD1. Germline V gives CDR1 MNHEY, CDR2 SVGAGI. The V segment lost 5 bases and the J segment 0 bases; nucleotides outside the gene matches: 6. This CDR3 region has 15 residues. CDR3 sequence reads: CASSQGDRGSYEQYF. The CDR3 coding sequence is TGTGCCAGCAGTCAAGGTGACAGGGGCTCCTACGAGCAGTACTTC.

The CDR3 coding sequence is TGTGCCAGCAGCCAATATGGACAGGGGGCTTTCTTT. Translated, it gives CASSQYGQGAFF. V and J are TRBV16 and TRBJ1-1; TRBD1 matches at 9 bases. V was pared by 1 base and J by 11 bases, with 2 bases of the junction left unmatched. Germline-derived CDR1 and CDR2 are KGHSY and FQNENV. The CDR3 is 12 amino acids.

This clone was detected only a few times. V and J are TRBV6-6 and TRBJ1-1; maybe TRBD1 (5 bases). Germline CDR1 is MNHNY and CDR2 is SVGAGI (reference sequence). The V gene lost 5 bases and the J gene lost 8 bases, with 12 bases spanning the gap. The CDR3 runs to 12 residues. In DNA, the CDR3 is TGTGCCAGCAGTCACAGGACCCAAGAAGCTTTCTTT. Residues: CASSHRTQEAFF.